What follows is one T cell receptor (beta chain) and its context. No antigen is known for it. A read error may explain this, as a much larger clone is one base away. The conserved closing phenylalanine or tryptophan is absent in this CDR3, likely reflecting a read error. TCRbeta libraries were built with three rounds of nested PCR, modified from ARM-PCR. TCRdb reprocessed the multiplex PCR reads via MiXCR and lists one record per CDR3 protein. The sample carries some 70,000 distinct CDR3 sequences, 65% to 75% recorded once. The template was RNA from unsorted bulk tissue. Distant lung tissue was collected more than 3 cm away from the tumor edge. Newly diagnosed lung cancer patients had thoracic surgery in China, August–November 2014, without prior chemotherapy. This sample is drawn from a study of tumor and adjacent non-tumor tissue in lung cancer. Study-wide background: Each sample yielded around 4.2 million productive TCRbeta reads on average. Study conclusions and caveats: Tumor repertoires had a smaller top 100 clone share than normal lung. Shorter survival was associated with higher TCR diversity in tumors.

The V gene's germline CDR1 is MNHNY and CDR2 SVGAGI (reference sequence). The CDR3 runs 13 residues. V was cut by 2 bases and J by 1 base, with 5 bases left in between. The TCR comes from a woman aged 45-65 years with non-small cell lung cancer. Sequenced sample: distant non-tumor lung tissue. This rearrangement joins TRBV6-6 to TRBJ1-1; the D is unclear. The CDR3 DNA reads TGTGCCAGCAGTTACAAAGGGAACACTGAAGCTTTCCTT. This sequence encodes CASSYKGNTEAFL.